The 9 T cell receptor beta chains given below trace back to one sample, sequenced in a study of type 1 regulatory T cells. Each CDR3 protein is one row after TCRdb ran MiXCR on the reads. The sample lists about 39,000 distinct CDR3 sequences, 9.5% to 15% occurring once. The antigens these receptors bind are not known. The sample consisted of cultured non-Tr1 T cells, either the whole culture or a sorted T cell fraction (not recorded which). The receptors were sampled from a human donor in good health.

In the case of this clonotype: A much more abundant neighbour one base away suggests this may be a read error. The CDR3 does not end in the conserved phenylalanine or tryptophan, so this is likely a read error. This chain joins TRBV5-8 and TRBJ2-3, with D unclear. V was clipped by 0 bases and J by 1 base, with 3 bases between them. Germline V lookup: CDR1 SGHTS, CDR2 YDEGEE. This CDR3 has 13 residues. The chain's CDR3 is CASSLVGTDTQYS. CDR3 nucleotides: TGTGCCAGCAGCTTGGTTGGCACAGATACGCAGTATTCT.

This clonotype was observed at least ten times. The chain recombines TRBV30 with TRBJ1-5; perhaps TRBD1 as D (5 bases). Trimming stripped 0 bases from V and 3 bases from J, with 18 bases between. Germline V CDR1 and CDR2: GTSNPN, SVGIG (reference sequence). This CDR3 is 17 amino acids long. This CDR3 is CAWSVEGLGRNNQPQHF. The CDR3 coding sequence is TGTGCCTGGAGTGTTGAGGGGTTGGGAAGAAACAATCAGCCCCAGCATTTT.

This clonotype was detected ten times or more. This sequence joins TRBV27 and TRBJ1-5; 9 nucleotides line up with TRBD1. This CDR3 region has 17 residues. Losses at the gene ends were 5 bases for V and 2 bases for J; bases not matched to a gene: 10. Germline values: CDR1 MNHEY, CDR2 SMNVEV (reference sequence). The CDR3 spells CASSRIDRGKGNQPQHF. The CDR3 bases are TGTGCCAGCAGTAGAATAGACAGGGGGAAGGGCAATCAGCCCCAGCATTTT.

This clonotype was seen a handful of times. The chain recombines TRBV7-3 with TRBJ2-1; 9 bases are shared with TRBD2. Germline trimming cut 0 bases from V and 8 bases from J; bases unmatched to any gene: 11. The CDR3 covers 17 residues. Germline assignment: CDR1 SGHTA and CDR2 FQGTGA. CDR3 loop: CASSLTGGLAIIDEQFF. The CDR3 DNA reads as TGTGCCAGCAGCTTAACCGGGGGACTAGCCATAATTGATGAGCAGTTCTTC.

The J gene is TRBJ2-2, the V gene TRBV7-2; 8 nucleotides align to TRBD2. CDR3 length: 16 residues. The germline V gene encodes CDR1 SGHTA and CDR2 FQGNSA. Germline trimming cut 5 bases from V and 7 bases from J; bases unmatched to any gene: 12. The CDR3 region is CASSQAGGRINGELFF. In DNA form, the CDR3 reads TGTGCCAGCAGCCAGGCGGGCGGGAGGATTAACGGGGAGCTGTTTTTT.

This clonotype was seen many times. This rearrangement joins TRBV7-2 to TRBJ2-1, with TRBD2 identical over 8 bases. Germline loops: CDR1 SGHTA, CDR2 FQGNSA. Germline trimming cut 4 bases from V and 7 bases from J; bases unmatched to any gene: 12. The CDR3 totals 16 residues. The CDR3 DNA reads as TGTGCCAGCAGCTCCGTTTCGGGAGGGAGCCGGAATGAGCAGTTCTTC. The encoded protein is CASSSVSGGSRNEQFF.

This clonotype has a count of ten or more. J is TRBJ2-1 and V is TRBV7-2, with unresolved D. The CDR3 is made up of 15 amino acids. Germline CDR1 reads SGHTA; CDR2 reads FQGNSA. Trimming left V 2 bases short and J 3 bases short, with 11 bases between. CDR3 residues: CASSLRELRYNEQFF. The CDR3 DNA is TGTGCCAGCAGCTTACGCGAGTTACGCTACAATGAGCAGTTCTTC. Full variable domain (outside the CDR3, taken from reference TRBV7-2 and TRBJ2-1): GAGVSQSPSNKVTEKGKDVELRCDPISGHTALYWYRQSLGQGLEFLIYFQGNSAPDKSGLPSDRFSAERTGGSVSTLTIQRTQQEDSAVYLCASSLRELRYNEQFFGPGTRLTVL.

The sample holds many counts of this clonotype. The rearrangement uses TRBV29-1 and TRBJ2-3, with unresolved D. Germline-derived CDR1 and CDR2 are SQVTM and ANQGSEA. V lost 5 bases to trimming and J lost 0 bases, with 12 bases between them. This CDR3 has 14 residues. This CDR3 reads CSVKVAVSTDTQYF. CDR3 sequence (DNA): TGCAGCGTTAAAGTGGCGGTTAGCACAGATACGCAGTATTTT.

This clonotype occurred a few times. J is TRBJ1-6 and V is TRBV7-3; 7 positions agree with TRBD1. The ends lost 5 bases at V and 10 bases at J; junction bases unmatched: 11. Germline lookup yields CDR1 SGHTA and CDR2 FQGTGA. This CDR3 is built from 15 residues. The CDR3 protein is CASSLGQAGDSPLHF. For the CDR3, the DNA is TGTGCCAGCAGCCTCGGACAGGCGGGGGACTCACCCCTCCACTTT.